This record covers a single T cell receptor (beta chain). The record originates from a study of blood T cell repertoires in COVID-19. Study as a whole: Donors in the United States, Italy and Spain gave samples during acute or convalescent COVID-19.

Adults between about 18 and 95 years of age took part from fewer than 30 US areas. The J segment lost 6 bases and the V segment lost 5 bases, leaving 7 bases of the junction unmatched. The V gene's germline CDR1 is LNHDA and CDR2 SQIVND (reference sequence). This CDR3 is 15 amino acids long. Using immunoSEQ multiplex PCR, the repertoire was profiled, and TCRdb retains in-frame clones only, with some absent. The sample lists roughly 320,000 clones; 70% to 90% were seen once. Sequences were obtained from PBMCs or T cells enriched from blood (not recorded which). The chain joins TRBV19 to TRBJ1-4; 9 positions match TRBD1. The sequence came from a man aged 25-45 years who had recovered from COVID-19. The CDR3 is CASSPRDRAYEKLFF. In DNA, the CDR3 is TGTGCCAGTAGTCCCCGGGACAGGGCGTATGAAAAACTGTTTTTT.